A selection of T cell receptor beta chains follows, all from one sample in a study of T cells after yellow fever vaccination. TCRdb reanalysed the 5' RACE reads using MiXCR and keeps one entry per CDR3 protein. The sample lists hundreds of thousands of distinct CDR3 sequences; roughly 13% were seen once. Sequenced here: PBMCs, sampled on the day of the yellow fever booster vaccination. The receptors stem from a man aged 25-40 years who received the YFV17D yellow fever vaccine. The CDR3 runs from the conserved cysteine through the conserved F or W. D genes are given only for firm matches. The size field is filled for only some rows; it gives once, few, many or a size class.

>TRBV10-3|TRBD1|TRBJ2-5|few
CAIGQGIRETQYF
TGTGCCATCGGACAGGGAATACGCGAGACCCAGTACTTC
>TRBV20-1|TRBD2|TRBJ2-1|few
CSARRTGTSNYNEQFF
TGCAGTGCTAGAAGAACGGGGACTAGTAACTACAATGAGCAGTTCTTC
>TRBV19|NA|TRBJ2-7|NA
CARGGRTYEQYF
TGTGCCAGAGGGGGACGGACCTACGAGCAGTACTTC
>TRBV2|TRBD2|TRBJ2-1|NA
CASRGLAVSSYNEQFF
TGTGCCAGCAGGGGCCTAGCGGTCAGCTCCTACAATGAGCAGTTCTTC
>TRBV5-4|TRBD2|TRBJ2-5|NA
CASSLGGASGAQETQYF
TGTGCCAGCAGCTTAGGGGGAGCTAGCGGGGCCCAAGAGACCCAGTACTTC
>TRBV6-1|TRBD1|TRBJ2-7|NA
CASRGEDRGRPNEQYF
TGTGCCAGCAGGGGAGAGGACAGGGGTAGACCGAACGAGCAGTACTTC
>TRBV3-1|NA|TRBJ2-5|NA
CASSQSPGPKGTQYF
TGTGCCAGCAGCCAATCCCCCGGGCCGAAGGGGACCCAGTACTTC
>TRBV20-1|TRBD2|TRBJ2-3|NA
CSAQAVAGPTDTQYF
TGCAGTGCTCAGGCGGTAGCGGGCCCCACAGATACGCAGTATTTT
>TRBV20-1|NA|TRBJ2-2|NA
CSAVRGLNTGELFF
TGCAGTGCCGTGAGGGGGTTGAACACCGGGGAGCTGTTTTTT
>TRBV7-9|NA|TRBJ1-2|few
CASSPHFYGYTF
TGTGCCAGCAGTCCACACTTCTATGGCTACACCTTC
>TRBV6-2/TRBV6-3|NA|TRBJ2-5|few
CASSLMWSTQETQYF
TGTGCCAGCAGCCTTATGTGGAGCACCCAAGAGACCCAGTACTTC
>TRBV6-5|NA|TRBJ1-2|few
CASSYHSEGGYGYTF
TGTGCCAGCAGTTACCACTCGGAGGGAGGGTATGGCTACACCTTC
>TRBV29-1|NA|TRBJ2-3|NA
CCVDTGTDTQYF
TGCTGCGTAGATACTGGCACAGATACGCAGTATTTT
>TRBV6-5|NA|TRBJ2-1|few
CASSYPGINEQFF
TGTGCCAGCAGTTACCCGGGTATCAATGAGCAGTTCTTC
>TRBV6-2/TRBV6-3|NA|TRBJ2-5|NA
CATTVEETQYF
TGTGCCACCACAGTGGAGGAGACCCAGTACTTC
>TRBV14|NA|TRBJ1-2|few
CASSHNKGGSGPVSNYGYTF
TGTGCCAGCAGCCACAATAAGGGAGGCAGTGGACCAGTTAGTAACTATGGCTACACCTTC
>TRBV6-4|NA|TRBJ1-6|NA
CASIGEGFRIYNSPLHF
TGTGCCAGCATCGGCGAGGGGTTCAGAATTTATAATTCACCCCTCCACTTT
>TRBV27|TRBD1|TRBJ2-5|NA
CATRIRTGIETQYF
TGTGCCACCCGTATCAGGACAGGCATAGAGACCCAGTACTTC
>TRBV7-2|TRBD2|TRBJ2-3|NA
CASSSLAAAQYF
TGTGCCAGCAGCTCCCTAGCGGCTGCGCAGTATTTT
>TRBV23-1|NA|TRBJ2-6|NA
CAVDRGGTAGGANVLTF
TGCGCCGTGGATCGTGGGGGAACGGCGGGGGGGGCCAACGTCCTGACTTTC
>TRBV12-3/TRBV12-4|NA|TRBJ1-2|NA
CASSRLYGYTF
TGTGCCAGCAGTAGACTTTATGGCTACACCTTC
>TRBV6-2/TRBV6-3|NA|TRBJ2-4|few
CASRHRGLSDKNIQYF
TGTGCCAGCAGACACAGGGGACTTTCGGACAAAAACATTCAGTACTTC
>TRBV6-5|NA|TRBJ2-1|NA
CASSYTTENVEQFF
TGTGCCAGCAGTTACACTACAGAGAATGTTGAGCAGTTCTTC
>TRBV20-1|TRBD2|TRBJ2-1|NA
CSARDLYGGSLSNEQFF
TGCAGTGCTAGAGATCTGTATGGCGGGAGTTTATCCAATGAGCAGTTCTTC
>TRBV4-1|NA|TRBJ2-5|few
CASTQGETQYF
TGCGCCAGCACCCAGGGGGAGACCCAGTACTTC
>TRBV5-1|NA|TRBJ1-1|few
CASSWTHGGVTEAFF
TGCGCCAGCAGCTGGACCCATGGGGGGGTGACTGAAGCTTTCTTT
>TRBV4-3|TRBD2|TRBJ2-3|NA
CASSQEWGLAVPSTDTQYF
TGCGCCAGCAGCCAAGAGTGGGGACTAGCGGTTCCTAGCACAGATACGCAGTATTTT
>TRBV6-2/TRBV6-3|TRBD1|TRBJ2-7|few
CASSYSRDRGDYEQYF
TGTGCCAGCAGTTACTCCCGGGACAGGGGAGACTACGAGCAGTACTTC
>TRBV2|TRBD1|TRBJ2-2|NA
CASSNDRGREPGELFF
TGTGCCAGCAGTAACGACAGGGGGCGCGAGCCCGGGGAGCTGTTTTTT
>TRBV5-1|NA|TRBJ1-2|NA
CASSSAAGGNYGYTF
TGCGCCAGCAGCTCCGCGGCCGGCGGAAACTATGGCTACACCTTC
>TRBV11-2|NA|TRBJ2-5|NA
CASSLQLGGRTVQYF
TGTGCCAGCAGCTTACAGCTGGGCGGTAGGACAGTCCAGTACTTC
>TRBV15|TRBD2|TRBJ2-2|NA
CATSSTSSGVRTGELFF
TGTGCCACCAGCAGTACCTCGAGCGGGGTCAGGACCGGGGAGCTGTTTTTT
>TRBV29-1|NA|TRBJ2-1|NA
CSYAFRGTYNEQFF
TGCAGCTATGCCTTCCGGGGAACCTACAATGAGCAGTTCTTC
>TRBV12-3/TRBV12-4|NA|TRBJ2-1|NA
CASSQGPPNEQFF
TGTGCCAGCAGCCAGGGACCGCCCAATGAGCAGTTCTTC
>TRBV6-1|TRBD1|TRBJ2-7|NA
CASSDSGTGFYEQYF
TGTGCCAGCAGTGATTCCGGGACAGGGTTCTACGAGCAGTACTTC
>TRBV21-1|NA|TRBJ2-5|many
CASSPGRQETQYF
TGTGCCAGCAGCCCAGGGAGACAAGAGACCCAGTACTTC
>TRBV29-1|TRBD1|TRBJ2-7|NA
CSGGQLAYEQYF
TGCAGCGGGGGACAGTTGGCCTACGAGCAGTACTTC
>TRBV29-1|NA|TRBJ2-3|NA
CSSLDTPTQYF
TGCAGTTCCCTGGACACTCCTACGCAGTATTTT
>TRBV6-2/TRBV6-3|TRBD2|TRBJ2-1|NA
CATRLAISSYNEQFF
TGTGCCACTAGACTAGCGATAAGCTCCTACAATGAGCAGTTCTTC
>TRBV20-1|NA|TRBJ2-7|few
CSARRGHSEQYF
TGCAGTGCTAGACGGGGACATTCCGAGCAGTACTTC
>TRBV29-1|TRBD2|TRBJ2-5|few
CSGRGLAGETQYF
TGCAGCGGTAGGGGACTAGCCGGGGAGACCCAGTACTTC
>TRBV6-1|TRBD2|TRBJ2-2|many
CASRRTSGSTGELFF
TGTGCCAGCAGACGGACTAGCGGGAGTACCGGGGAGCTGTTTTTT
>TRBV19|TRBD1|TRBJ2-7|few
CASSRAGTGGTYEQYF
TGTGCCAGTAGTCGGGCCGGGACAGGGGGCACCTACGAGCAGTACTTC
>TRBV6-5|NA|TRBJ2-2|NA
CASSYSGSTGELFF
TGTGCCAGCAGTTACTCGGGGAGCACCGGGGAGCTGTTTTTT
>TRBV12-3/TRBV12-4|TRBD2|TRBJ2-1|NA
CASSFGAGVDSEQFF
TGTGCCAGCAGTTTTGGAGCGGGAGTAGATAGTGAGCAGTTCTTC
>TRBV7-3|TRBD2|TRBJ2-3|many
CASSFSGRSTDTQYF
TGTGCCAGCAGCTTTAGCGGGAGGAGCACAGATACGCAGTATTTT
>TRBV7-2|NA|TRBJ2-6|NA
CASSFPGTSGANVLTF
TGTGCCAGCAGCTTTCCCGGGACATCTGGGGCCAACGTCCTGACTTTC
>TRBV6-1|TRBD2|TRBJ2-1|NA
CASSVYQLAGGPHEQFF
TGTGCCAGCAGTGTATATCAACTAGCGGGAGGGCCTCATGAGCAGTTCTTC
>TRBV27|TRBD2|TRBJ2-7|few
CATTSAGGRGYEQYF
TGTGCCACCACTAGCGCGGGAGGCCGGGGCTACGAGCAGTACTTC
>TRBV20-1|NA|TRBJ2-7|NA
CSARDRGGRGLYEQYF
TGCAGTGCTAGAGATCGGGGGGGCAGGGGGCTATACGAGCAGTACTTC
>TRBV20-1|TRBD2|TRBJ2-1|few
CSGRESAYNEQFF
TGCAGTGGGCGGGAGTCAGCCTACAATGAGCAGTTCTTC
>TRBV30|NA|TRBJ1-6|NA
CAWSVVPGNNSPLHF
TGTGCCTGGAGTGTAGTTCCTGGCAATAATTCACCCCTCCACTTT
>TRBV28|NA|TRBJ2-4|NA
CASLEAPKNIQYF
TGTGCCAGCCTCGAGGCTCCCAAAAACATTCAGTACTTC